Shown below are 21 T cell receptor beta chains from a single sample sequenced in a study of blood T cell repertoires in COVID-19 (TCRdb year 2020). The library was made by the immunoSEQ multiplex PCR assay. TCRdb provides this immuneACCESS table in a form limited to in-frame rearrangements. Some clones are lacking; in checked studies, under half of them reflect an unresolved V gene, and why the rest are absent is not known. Here the sample has over 65,000 clones; 80% to 95% occur a single time. 0.77% of the sample is held by the ten biggest clonotypes. The sequenced sample was peripheral blood. The receptors were gathered from a woman aged 80 or over with acute or convalescent COVID-19.

V is TRBV18 and J is TRBJ1-5; a possible D gene is TRBD1 (6 bases). Germline lookup yields CDR1 KGHSH and CDR2 LQKENI. This CDR3 contains 15 residues. Trimming took off 4 bases at V and 0 bases at J, with 10 bases between the two ends. CDR3 nucleotides: TGTGCCAGCTCACTCCGGGACACTAGCAATCAGCCCCAGCATTTT. This codes for CASSLRDTSNQPQHF.

This clone was found a few times. This chain connects TRBV5-6 to TRBJ1-1; tentatively, D is TRBD1 (6 bases). Per the germline V gene, CDR1 is SGHDT and CDR2 is YYEEEE. This CDR3 has 13 amino acids. The V end was cut by 7 bases, the J end by 3 bases, with 13 bases between. CDR3 sequence reads: CASDGGPYTEAFF. The CDR3 DNA sequence: TGTGCCAGCGACGGGGGGCCGTACACTGAAGCTTTCTTT.

The V call is TRBV27, the J call TRBJ1-1; D ambiguous. The CDR3 sequence is 14 residues long. Germline CDR1 and CDR2: MNHEY and SMNVEV (reference sequence). Trimming took off 2 bases at V and 1 base at J, with 8 bases between the two ends. The CDR3, as DNA: TGTGCCAGCAGTTTAGGAGGAAGGAACACTGAAGCTTTCTTT. Its translation is CASSLGGRNTEAFF.

The rearrangement links TRBV9 to TRBJ1-6, with D possibly TRBD1 on 5 matching bases. The V gene's germline CDR1 is SGDLS and CDR2 YYNGEE. CDR3 length: 14 amino acids. The germline V and J ends were trimmed by 4 bases and 7 bases, with 12 bases remaining between them. DNA for the CDR3: TGTGCCAGCAGCACCAGGGTGGGGAATTCACCCCTCCACTTT. Translation gives CASSTRVGNSPLHF.

The rearrangement joins TRBV11-2 to TRBJ2-7, with 9 positions matching TRBD1. The CDR3 is made up of 15 amino acids. V shed 1 base and J 4 bases; nucleotides not matched to a gene: 5. Germline CDR1 reads SGHAT; CDR2 reads FQNNGV. As DNA, the CDR3 is TGTGCCAGCAGCTTAGGGGGACAGGGTTCTTACGAGCAGTACTTC. Translated, it gives CASSLGGQGSYEQYF.

V gene TRBV4-2 combines with J gene TRBJ2-1; no reliable D call. Germline CDR1 reads LGHNA; CDR2 reads YNFKEQ. CDR3 length: 16 residues. V was trimmed by 0 bases and J by 0 bases, leaving 9 bases between them. The CDR3 protein is CASSQDSRSSYNEQFF. The DNA of the CDR3 is TGTGCCAGCAGCCAAGATTCCCGCAGCTCCTACAATGAGCAGTTCTTC.

V is TRBV9 and J is TRBJ2-7, with 8 bases matching TRBD1. CDR1 and CDR2 from the germline V gene are SGDLS and YYNGEE. This CDR3 contains 13 residues. With 0 bases clipped from V and 5 bases from J, the junction kept 1 base outside the gene matches. CDR3 in amino acids: CASSVEDRDEQYF. CDR3 nucleotides: TGTGCCAGCAGCGTAGAGGACAGGGACGAGCAGTACTTC.

The V gene is TRBV5-1, the J gene TRBJ2-1; 16 nucleotides agree with TRBD2. This CDR3 comprises 16 residues. V was pared by 0 bases and J by 7 bases, with 1 base of the junction left unmatched. Germline V CDR1 and CDR2: SGHRS, YFSETQ. The CDR3 DNA is TGCGCCAGCAGCTTGGCGGGACTAGCGGGAGGGAATGAGCAGTTCTTC. Residues: CASSLAGLAGGNEQFF.

The gene calls are TRBV3-1 (or the pseudogene TRBV3-2) and TRBJ1-2; no reliable D call. Germline loops: CDR1 LGHDT, CDR2 YNNKEL (reference sequence). This CDR3 contains 16 residues. Trimming pared 4 bases from V and 4 bases from J, leaving 19 bases between. CDR3 protein: CASSPSRAVSVYGYTF. As DNA, the CDR3 is TGTGCCAGCAGCCCTTCCCGAGCGGTCAGTGTCTATGGCTACACCTTC.

The rearrangement uses TRBV27 and TRBJ2-2, with 8 bases identical to TRBD2. The V segment lost 1 base and the J segment 4 bases; nucleotides outside the gene matches: 5. This CDR3 comprises 16 residues. Germline CDR1 is MNHEY and CDR2 is SMNVEV (reference sequence). The CDR3 DNA follows: TGTGCCAGCAGTTTATTCGGGAGGGCCTCCACCGGGGAGCTGTTTTTT. Amino acids: CASSLFGRASTGELFF.

This clone was recorded once. The chain employs TRBV2 and TRBJ2-5; no clear D gene. V was trimmed by 4 bases and J by 5 bases, leaving 8 bases between them. The CDR3 is made up of 12 amino acids. The germline CDR1 and CDR2 sequences are SNHLY and FYNNEI. The CDR3 DNA reads TGTGCCAGCAGTGGCCTAATGGAGACCCAGTACTTC. Translation gives CASSGLMETQYF.

This rearrangement joins TRBV4-2 to TRBJ2-1, with no clear D. The germline CDR1 and CDR2 sequences are LGHNA and YNFKEQ. This CDR3 region has 15 residues. Trimming removed 0 bases at V and 0 bases at J, with 6 bases between. CDR3 DNA: TGTGCCAGCAGCCAAGAAAACTACTCCTACAATGAGCAGTTCTTC. It yields the protein CASSQENYSYNEQFF.

V is TRBV5-1 and J is TRBJ1-2; D possibly corresponds to TRBD1 (6 bases). This CDR3 comprises 13 residues. V was clipped by 3 bases and J by 4 bases, with 10 bases between them. Per germline, CDR1 SGHRS and CDR2 YFSETQ. The DNA for the CDR3 is TGCGCCAGCAGCTCGGGACATTCCTATGGCTACACCTTC. It yields the protein CASSSGHSYGYTF.

The chain joins TRBV4-3 to TRBJ2-1; D might be TRBD2 (5 bases). The CDR3 spans 13 residues. From germline, CDR1 is LGHNA and CDR2 YSLEER. Trimming shortened V by 0 bases and J by 12 bases, and 12 bases separated the two germline ends. The CDR3, as DNA: TGCGCCAGCAGCCAAGATATCCCGGCGGGGCAGTTCTTC. This gives the protein CASSQDIPAGQFF.

In its sample, this clone was seen once. The J gene is TRBJ1-2, the V gene TRBV3-1 (or the pseudogene TRBV3-2), with TRBD1 matching over 7 bases. The V and J ends lost 4 bases and 11 bases, in that order; junction bases with no gene match: 13. The germline CDR1 and CDR2 sequences are LGHDT and YNNKEL (reference sequence). The CDR3 has 14 amino acids. DNA for the CDR3: TGTGCCAGCAGCCCGTGGGACAGTTCCACCGGGTACACCTTC. This translates into CASSPWDSSTGYTF.

This clone has a single count. The gene calls are TRBV19 and TRBJ2-3; 8 nucleotides match TRBD2. CDR3 length equals 15 residues. J was trimmed by 4 bases and V by 3 bases; bases with no gene match: 6. In germline, CDR1 is LNHDA, CDR2 SQIVND (reference sequence). The CDR3 loop reads CASSISAGVADTQYF. CDR3 bases: TGTGCCAGTAGTATTTCAGCGGGAGTGGCAGATACGCAGTATTTT.

This chain joins TRBV12-3 or TRBV12-4 and TRBJ2-5; D might be TRBD1 (6 bases). The CDR3 contains 13 residues. V lost 1 base and J lost 5, with 8 bases in between. CDR3 in DNA: TGTGCCAGCAGTTTAGGCAGGGGCGAGACCCAGTACTTC. Translation: CASSLGRGETQYF.

V gene TRBV29-1 combines with J gene TRBJ1-5; tentatively, D is TRBD1 (5 bases). Germline values: CDR1 SQVTM, CDR2 ANQGSEA. The CDR3 is 14 residues long. Trimming shortened V by 4 bases and J by 4 bases, and 14 bases separated the two germline ends. The CDR3 sequence is CSVVQGLGNQPQHF. The CDR3 nucleotides are TGCAGCGTTGTTCAGGGACTTGGGAATCAGCCCCAGCATTTT.

V usage is TRBV6-1 and J usage is TRBJ2-5, with 7 bases fitting TRBD1. The CDR3 length is 19 residues. In germline, CDR1 is MNHNS, CDR2 SASEGT. After removal of 4 bases from V and 0 bases from J, the junction contained 17 bases not matched to a gene. CDR3 in DNA: TGTGCCAGCAGTGGAAACCGGGACAGTGATTACCTTTACCAAGAGACCCAGTACTTC. Its protein is CASSGNRDSDYLYQETQYF.

The J gene is TRBJ1-1, the V gene TRBV7-2; TRBD1 is a possible D gene (6 bases). The CDR3 consists of 12 residues. CDR1 and CDR2 from the germline V gene are SGHTA and FQGNSA. The germline V and J ends were trimmed by 7 bases and 11 bases, with 17 bases remaining between them. The CDR3 nucleotides read TGTGCCAGCACCCGAACAGGGTACGGGGCTTTCTTT. Translation gives CASTRTGYGAFF.

This clone has just one count. J is TRBJ2-1 and V is TRBV19, with 10 bases lining up with TRBD1. Germline V gives CDR1 LNHDA, CDR2 SQIVND (reference sequence). The CDR3 is made up of 16 amino acids. V lost 3 bases and J lost 7; bases outside the gene matches: 9. The CDR3 sequence is CASSIATGGAVNEQFF. As DNA, the CDR3 is TGTGCCAGTAGTATCGCGACAGGGGGCGCAGTTAATGAGCAGTTCTTC.